The 21 T cell receptor beta chains in this list originate from one sample, sequenced in a study of cytomegalovirus exposure and HLA in healthy donors. PCR primers comprised 60 Vbeta and 13 Jbeta primers. The method was immunoSEQ multiplex PCR; TCRdb's version includes in-frame clones alone and lacks a portion of them. Of 140,000 or so clones detected, more than 75% appear once; the ten largest clones hold roughly 2.9%. Sequencing used PBMCs. The receptors derive from a female donor in good health and CMV-seronegative.

The chain has TRBV19 and TRBJ2-1; D may be TRBD2 (7 bases). CDR3 length: 16 residues. With 6 bases removed from V and 1 base from J, the gap between germline ends came to 16 bases. CDR1 is LNHDA and CDR2 is SQIVND in the germline V gene (reference sequence). The CDR3 DNA follows: TGTGCCAGTAGGGGAGGGGGAGGGTTTTCCTACAATGAGCAGTTCTTC. Protein sequence: CASRGGGGFSYNEQFF.

The chain recombines TRBV5-1 with TRBJ2-1, with 8 bases aligning to TRBD2. Per germline, CDR1 SGHRS and CDR2 YFSETQ. The CDR3 loop spans 15 amino acids. The V segment lost 3 bases and the J segment 8 bases; nucleotides outside the gene matches: 10. The CDR3 DNA reads TGCGCCAGCAGCTCCGGGACTAGGGAACCCCATGAGCAGTTCTTC. This gives the protein CASSSGTREPHEQFF.

V and J are TRBV13 and TRBJ2-5, with 11 bases aligning to TRBD2. The tail of the sequence fits TRBJ2-7 better, so the J call may be wrong. This CDR3 region has 20 residues. Germline loops: CDR1 PRHDT, CDR2 FYEKMQ (reference sequence). The CDR3: CASSLTLLLAGETRTYEQYF. CDR3 DNA: TGTGCCAGCAGCTTAACCCTCTTACTAGCGGGAGAAACTAGGACCTACGAGCAGTACTTC.

The rearrangement joins TRBV7-8 to TRBJ1-1; D call uncertain. Germline loops: CDR1 SGHVS, CDR2 FQNEAQ. The V end lost 4 bases, the J end lost 6 bases, and 18 bases lay between the germline ends. This CDR3 spans 15 amino acids. The DNA for the CDR3 is TGTGCCAGCAGCTCCGCGTTAGGAAGACTGGCTGAAGCTTTCTTT. Amino acid sequence: CASSSALGRLAEAFF.

The chain is built from TRBV28 and TRBJ1-5; the match to TRBD1 covers 7 bases. The CDR3 totals 14 residues. Germline V gene data show CDR1 as MDHEN and CDR2 as SYDVKM. The trim removed 2 bases at V and 9 bases at J, leaving 7 bases unmatched. In DNA, the CDR3 is TGTGCCAGCAGTTTACTAGGGGGCGGAATGCCCCAGCATTTT. Translated: CASSLLGGGMPQHF.

The chain recombines TRBV29-1 with TRBJ1-1; D gene uncertain. This CDR3 contains 11 residues. Trimming removed 3 bases from V and 1 base from J, with 3 bases in between. Germline V lookup: CDR1 SQVTM, CDR2 ANQGSEA. The CDR3 DNA sequence: TGCAGCGTTGATAGGAACACTGAAGCTTTCTTT. This translates into CSVDRNTEAFF.

The chain employs TRBV9 and TRBJ2-1, with 7 bases lining up with TRBD2. The CDR3 totals 15 residues. Germline values: CDR1 SGDLS, CDR2 YYNGEE. J lost 8 bases, V lost 1 base, and 9 bases had no gene match. The CDR3 reads CASSVLADPLDEQFF. The CDR3 region has the DNA TGTGCCAGCAGCGTACTAGCGGATCCCTTGGATGAGCAGTTCTTC.

V usage is TRBV5-1 and J usage is TRBJ2-3; D uncertain. The V end was cut by 4 bases, the J end by 2 bases, with 8 bases between. Germline V gene lookup returns CDR1 SGHRS and CDR2 YFSETQ. CDR3 length equals 13 residues. The CDR3 sequence: CASSRTHTDTQYF. The DNA for the CDR3 is TGCGCCAGCAGCCGTACACACACAGATACGCAGTATTTT. Looking up the rest from reference TRBV5-1 and TRBJ2-3 gives the full variable domain: KAGVTQTPRYLIKTRGQQVTLSCSPISGHRSVSWYQQTPGQGLQFLFEYFSETQRNKGNFPGRFSGRQFSNSRSEMNVSTLELGDSALYLCASSRTHTDTQYFGPGTRLTVL.

The V call is TRBV18, the J call TRBJ2-5, with 10 bases lining up with TRBD2. The closer fit of TRBJ2-7 to the DNA end suggests the J call may be wrong. CDR1 is KGHSH and CDR2 is LQKENI in the germline V gene. The CDR3 totals 13 residues. CDR3 nucleotide sequence: TGTGCCAGCTCCGGACTAGCGGCCTACGAGCAGTACTTC. Translated: CASSGLAAYEQYF.

In DNA, the CDR3 is TGCGCCAGCAGCCAAGATGGACAGGGTTTTTGGAGCGGGAGGTACGAGCAGTACTTC. Translation gives CASSQDGQGFWSGRYEQYF. The chain carries TRBV4-1 and TRBJ2-7, with D tentatively TRBD2 (9 bases). V lost 0 bases to trimming and J lost 4 bases, with 25 bases between them. This CDR3 contains 19 residues. Per germline, CDR1 MGHRA and CDR2 YSYEKL.

This chain joins TRBV27 and TRBJ2-1, with 7 bases identical to TRBD2. Germline-derived CDR1 and CDR2 are MNHEY and SMNVEV (reference sequence). CDR3 size: 15 residues. V lost 5 bases, J lost 3 bases, and 7 bases stayed unmatched. Written as DNA, the CDR3 is TGTGCCAGCAGTATACGCCGGGGGGACTACAATGAGCAGTTCTTC. Translation gives CASSIRRGDYNEQFF.

In its sample, this clone was seen a few times. The V call is TRBV5-8, the J call TRBJ2-5, with 9 bases matching TRBD1. The CDR3 contains 15 residues. The trim removed 1 base at V and 4 bases at J, leaving 5 bases unmatched. CDR1 and CDR2 from the germline V gene are SGHTS and YDEGEE. The DNA of the CDR3 is TGTGCCAGCAGCTTGAAAACAGGGGGCGGAGAGACCCAGTACTTC. This gives the protein CASSLKTGGGETQYF.

The chain joins TRBV7-9 to TRBJ1-1; 9 bases match TRBD1. The CDR3 is made up of 15 amino acids. Germline CDR1 and CDR2: SEHNR and FQNEAQ (reference sequence). With 2 bases clipped from V and 7 bases from J, the junction kept 8 bases outside the gene matches. Here the CDR3 DNA reads TGTGCCAGCAGCTTATCTCCACAGGGGGCGGGTGAAGCTTTCTTT. It encodes CASSLSPQGAGEAFF.

The chain is built from TRBV27 and TRBJ2-5; 7 nucleotides line up with TRBD2. Unmatched junction bases numbered 8, after V lost 2 bases and J lost 2 bases. CDR3 length: 16 amino acids. The germline gives CDR1 MNHEY, CDR2 SMNVEV (reference sequence). The CDR3 region has the DNA TGTGCCAGCAGTTTAGGGAGGGGTGTTTGGCAAGAGACCCAGTACTTC. Amino acid sequence: CASSLGRGVWQETQYF.

The chain couples TRBV19 to TRBJ2-2, with 7 bases that match TRBD1. Trimming at V came to 4 bases and at J to 6 bases, leaving 8 bases not matched to a gene. Germline-derived CDR1 and CDR2 are LNHDA and SQIVND (reference sequence). The CDR3 runs to 15 residues. CDR3 in DNA: TGTGCCAGTAGTACCAAGACAGGGTACCCCGGGGAGCTGTTTTTT. It specifies CASSTKTGYPGELFF.

This clone was seen only a few times. The V gene is TRBV5-4, the J gene TRBJ1-3; D gene ambiguous. Trimming pared 4 bases from V and 14 bases from J, leaving 13 bases between. Germline-derived CDR1 and CDR2 are SGHNT and YYREEE (reference sequence). The CDR3 has 11 residues. The CDR3 DNA reads as TGTGCCAGCAGCCTAGACGGATCCTTATATTTT. This gives the protein CASSLDGSLYF.

The gene calls are TRBV9 and TRBJ1-2; 9 nucleotides match TRBD1. Looked up from germline, CDR1 is SGDLS and CDR2 is YYNGEE. V lost 3 bases and J lost 4; bases outside the gene matches: 4. CDR3 length equals 14 residues. CDR3 sequence: CASSASTGGYGYTF. CDR3 bases: TGTGCCAGCAGCGCTTCGACAGGGGGCTATGGCTACACCTTC.

This chain uses TRBV6-1 with TRBJ2-2; D is perhaps TRBD2 (6 bases). Trimming shortened V by 6 bases and J by 5 bases, and 16 bases separated the two germline ends. The CDR3 covers 15 residues. CDR1 is MNHNS, CDR2 SASEGT, per germline. CDR3 DNA: TGTGCCAGCAGCCCCCCCGGAGGGGTTACCGGGGAGCTGTTTTTT. Its protein is CASSPPGGVTGELFF.

This clone occurred a few times. This chain links TRBV18 with TRBJ2-3, with TRBD2 identical over 8 bases. After removal of 3 bases from V and 2 bases from J, the junction contained 19 bases not matched to a gene. The CDR3 runs 20 residues. CDR1 and CDR2 (germline): KGHSH, LQKENI. The CDR3 bases are TGTGCCAGCTCACCTTTGATTGTGGCGGGAGGCGCGCGATTCACAGATACGCAGTATTTT. Amino acid sequence: CASSPLIVAGGARFTDTQYF.

The CDR3 DNA sequence: TGTGCCAGCAGTTTGGGACAGGGTCGGAATGAGCAGTTCTTC. It yields the protein CASSLGQGRNEQFF. V usage is TRBV27 and J usage is TRBJ2-1; 9 bases agree with TRBD1. CDR3 length: 14 residues. Germline CDR1 and CDR2: MNHEY and SMNVEV (reference sequence). V trimming: 3 bases; J trimming: 7 bases; junction bases outside the gene matches: 4.

This chain links TRBV15 with TRBJ1-2; 12 bases fit TRBD1. Germline V gene sequence: CDR1 LNHNV, CDR2 YYDKDF (reference sequence). The CDR3 runs to 15 residues. The ends lost 1 base at V and 7 bases at J; junction bases unmatched: 4. CDR3 amino acids: CATSRVGTGGLGYTF. DNA for the CDR3: TGTGCCACCAGCAGAGTAGGGACAGGGGGCCTTGGCTACACCTTC.